This T cell receptor beta chain is from a study of blood T cell repertoires in COVID-19. The CDR3 is 16 residues long. Germline V gene lookup returns CDR1 MNHNS and CDR2 SASEGT. The junction had 8 bases not matched to a gene; V was cut back by 4 bases and J by 4 bases. Sequencing used immunoSEQ multiplex PCR; TCRdb keeps in-frame clones, though not all of them. Here the sample spans about 87,000 clones, around four fifths being singletons. The V gene is TRBV6-1, the J gene TRBJ2-2; 8 bases align to TRBD1. Sequencing was performed on peripheral blood. This receptor was taken from a woman in her seventies with acute or convalescent COVID-19. CDR3 protein: CASSAPDRVATGELFF. CDR3 sequence (DNA): TGTGCCAGCAGTGCCCCGGACAGGGTGGCCACCGGGGAGCTGTTTTTT.